This T cell receptor beta chain was captured in a study of vaccination effects on CD4 cells after COVID-19. Study-level results: Late in the post-vaccination period, infection-induced and vaccine-induced clones underwent marked clonal contraction.

Using viral peptide pools, the ViraFEST assay grew out antigen-specific CD4+ T cells prior to sequencing. At the end of approximately 10 days of culture, CD4+ T cells were isolated. Participants got two doses of BNT162b2 or mRNA-1273 vaccine. Wells of around 2 million PBMC each were grown with about 9.3 IU/ml IL-2 and 9.5 to 10 ug/ml peptides. Half the medium was replaced with IL-2 medium on days 3 and 7. The ends were cut back, 3 bases at V and 5 bases at J, with 6 bases in the middle. The germline V gene has CDR1 KGHDR and CDR2 SFDVKD. The CDR3 is 12 residues long. Using immunoSEQ multiplex PCR, the repertoire was profiled, and TCRdb retains in-frame clones only, with some absent. The sample carries around 26,000 clones, roughly three quarters recorded once. About this clone itself: Its antigen is unknown.

The sequence derives from a human donor who received a COVID-19 vaccine. The sample in question was CD4+ T cells from PBMCs cultured with SARS-CoV-2 spike peptides, obtained after COVID-19 vaccination. The chain carries TRBV24-1 and TRBJ1-2; D is unresolved. This CDR3 is CATSDTSYGYTF. The CDR3 nucleotides are TGTGCCACCAGTGATACCAGTTATGGCTACACCTTC.